Following are 7 T cell receptor beta chains from one sample sequenced in a study of cytomegalovirus exposure and HLA in healthy donors (dated by TCRdb to 2016 to 2017). To prepare the library, the immunoSEQ multiplex PCR assay was applied. For the multiplex PCR, a mixture combining 60 forward primers for TCR Vbeta segments and 13 reverse primers for TCR Jbeta segments was used. The table was pulled from immuneACCESS by TCRdb, which kept in-frame rearrangements only. Such tables lose some clones; where checked, under half of the loss comes from unresolved V genes, and the rest has no known cause. The sample contains about 190,000 clones, more than 75% of them found a single time. The ten top clones hold approximately 2.9% of the sample. The sample taken for sequencing was PBMCs. Receptors originate from a woman between 50 and 59 years old in good health and CMV-seropositive.

The CDR3 is CASRGTSNYGYTF. The CDR3, as DNA: TGTGCCAGCAGGGGGACAAGTAACTATGGCTACACCTTC. The V and J genes are TRBV27 and TRBJ1-2; D may be TRBD1 (6 bases). The CDR3 length is 13 residues. V lost 6 bases to trimming and J lost 1 base, with 9 bases between them. The germline gives CDR1 MNHEY, CDR2 SMNVEV (reference sequence).

Of note for this clone: Other DNA sequences in this sample translate to the same CDR3. The CDR3 loop reads CASSPGTGPYEQYF. The DNA of the CDR3 is TGTGCCAGCTCACCCGGGACAGGTCCCTACGAGCAGTACTTC. The chain combines TRBV18 with TRBJ2-7, with TRBD1 matching 8 bases. The ends lost 3 bases at V and 2 bases at J; junction bases unmatched: 3. The CDR3 is 14 residues long. Per germline, CDR1 KGHSH and CDR2 LQKENI.

V is TRBV30 and J is TRBJ1-5, with 8 bases fitting TRBD1. The CDR3 runs to 13 residues. After removal of 4 bases from V and 5 bases from J, the junction contained 4 bases not matched to a gene. CDR1 and CDR2 from the germline V gene are GTSNPN and SVGIG (reference sequence). The CDR3 region is CAWKQGAHQPQHF. CDR3 coding DNA: TGTGCCTGGAAGCAGGGGGCGCATCAGCCCCAGCATTTT.

A single count supports this clone. CDR3 DNA: TGTGCTAGTGGTCCCGGACTTCAAAAGACAGATACGCAGTATTTT. This codes for CASGPGLQKTDTQYF. The chain is built from TRBV12-5 and TRBJ2-3, with D possibly TRBD2 on 5 matching bases. CDR1 is LGHNT, CDR2 FRNRAP, per germline. V was clipped by 5 bases and J by 3 bases, with 15 bases between them. The CDR3 is 15 amino acids.

The genes are TRBV19 and TRBJ1-5; D gene ambiguous. This CDR3 comprises 12 residues. V lost 7 bases, J lost 6 bases, and 10 bases lay in between. Germline-derived CDR1 and CDR2 are LNHDA and SQIVND (reference sequence). CDR3 region: CASKAAGQPQHF. The CDR3, as DNA: TGTGCCAGTAAGGCTGCGGGTCAGCCCCAGCATTTT.

The chain carries TRBV2 and TRBJ1-2; 9 bases are a match to TRBD1. This CDR3 spans 14 amino acids. J lost 2 bases, V lost 5 bases, and 3 bases had no gene match. Germline V gene lookup returns CDR1 SNHLY and CDR2 FYNNEI. CDR3 in amino acids: CASSSGTGNYGYTF. CDR3 DNA: TGTGCCAGCAGTTCAGGGACAGGGAACTATGGCTACACCTTC.

The chain recombines TRBV6-5 with TRBJ2-1, with 11 positions matching TRBD2. Looked up from germline, CDR1 is MNHEY and CDR2 is SVGAGI. The J segment lost 6 bases and the V segment lost 6 bases, leaving 7 bases of the junction unmatched. This CDR3 has 15 residues. Here the CDR3 DNA reads TGTGCCAGCAGCCTGACTAGCGGGGTTTTCAATGAGCAGTTCTTC. It yields the protein CASSLTSGVFNEQFF.